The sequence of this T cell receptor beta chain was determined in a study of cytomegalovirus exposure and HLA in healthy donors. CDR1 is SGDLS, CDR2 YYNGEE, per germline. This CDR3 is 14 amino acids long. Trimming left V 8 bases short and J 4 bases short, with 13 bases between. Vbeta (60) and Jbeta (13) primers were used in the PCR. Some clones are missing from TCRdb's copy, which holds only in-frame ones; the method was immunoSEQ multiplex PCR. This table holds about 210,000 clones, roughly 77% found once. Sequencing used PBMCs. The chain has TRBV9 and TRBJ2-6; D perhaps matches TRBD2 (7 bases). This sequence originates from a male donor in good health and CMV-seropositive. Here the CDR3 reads CASWGGAGANVLTF. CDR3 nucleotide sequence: TGTGCCAGTTGGGGGGGGGCGGGGGCCAACGTCCTGACTTTC.